A selection of T cell receptor beta chains follows, all from one sample in a study of blood T cell repertoires in COVID-19. Clones were read by immunoSEQ multiplex PCR, and TCRdb kept only the in-frame ones, dropping some. The sample includes a few hundred thousand clones, 80% to 90% of them seen just once. The sample comprised PBMCs or T cells enriched from blood (not recorded which). The receptors stem from a middle-aged woman with acute COVID-19. CDR3s leave out the opening cysteine and the closing phenylalanine or tryptophan. A row's size may be missing; if present it is once, few, many or a size class.

size: few; V: TRBV7-2; J: TRBJ2-5; CDR3: ASSLEVEGEETQY
size: .; V: TRBV11-2; J: TRBJ2-7; CDR3: ASSFSGRGDEQY
size: .; V: TRBV19; J: TRBJ2-7; CDR3: ASTPGRGSYEQY
size: .; V: TRBV2; J: TRBJ2-2; CDR3: ASSEIGTGELF
size: .; V: TRBV20-1; J: TRBJ2-4; CDR3: SASAQGASGKNIQY
size: .; V: TRBV19; J: TRBJ2-2; CDR3: ASRWGQGGFTGELF
size: .; V: TRBV5-1; J: TRBJ2-7; CDR3: ASSLAPGGKDEQY
size: .; V: TRBV3-1/TRBV3-2; J: TRBJ1-2; CDR3: ASSQEWSQGGYGYT
size: .; V: TRBV11-2; J: TRBJ2-7; CDR3: ASSLDRTGGNYEQY
size: .; V: TRBV9; J: TRBJ2-2; CDR3: ASSVGLENTGELF
size: .; V: TRBV12-3/TRBV12-4; J: TRBJ2-3; CDR3: ASSFRDTQY
size: .; V: TRBV9; J: TRBJ1-5; CDR3: ASSVAGQVNQPQH
size: .; V: TRBV5-1; J: TRBJ2-1; CDR3: ASSLWTSGEQF
size: .; V: TRBV9; J: TRBJ1-2; CDR3: ASSVGTGSYYGYT
size: few; V: TRBV5-1; J: TRBJ1-1; CDR3: ASSLGQGSTEAF
size: once; V: TRBV27; J: TRBJ2-1; CDR3: ASSGRSGWDEQF
size: .; V: TRBV2; J: TRBJ1-2; CDR3: ASSEGGGIYGYT
size: .; V: TRBV25-1; J: TRBJ2-5; CDR3: ASSDLGAGETQY
size: once; V: TRBV5-4; J: TRBJ2-2; CDR3: ASSLSGGGSTGELF
size: few; V: TRBV5-1; J: TRBJ2-7; CDR3: ASKGEYEQY
size: .; V: TRBV4-2; J: TRBJ1-6; CDR3: ASSQVVGVYNSPLH
size: .; V: TRBV7-2; J: TRBJ2-5; CDR3: ASSLAGVTQY
size: .; V: TRBV7-9; J: TRBJ1-1; CDR3: ASSARDRGDTEAF
size: .; V: TRBV19; J: TRBJ1-3; CDR3: ASSTPNEGASGNTIY
size: .; V: TRBV7-2; J: TRBJ2-7; CDR3: ASSLATGGVDEQY
size: few; V: TRBV12-5; J: TRBJ2-2; CDR3: ASEGLAGETGELF
size: .; V: TRBV5-4; J: TRBJ1-6; CDR3: ASSLMDSSYNSPLH
size: .; V: TRBV28; J: TRBJ2-3; CDR3: ASSLGRLDTQY
size: .; V: TRBV11-2; J: TRBJ1-2; CDR3: ASSSGELWGYT
size: many; V: TRBV7-9; J: TRBJ2-1; CDR3: ASSLPFRLAGANNEQF
size: .; V: TRBV7-8; J: TRBJ2-1; CDR3: ASSWGGTGALVPNEQF
size: .; V: TRBV4-3; J: TRBJ2-2; CDR3: ASSQTGGLGTGELF
size: .; V: TRBV28; J: TRBJ1-5; CDR3: ASRRGGTNQPQH
size: .; V: TRBV6-5; J: TRBJ2-4; CDR3: ASSYIDMAKNIQY
size: few; V: TRBV7-9; J: TRBJ2-7; CDR3: ASSSFYEQY
size: .; V: TRBV7-9; J: TRBJ1-1; CDR3: ASSLGQGAEAF
size: .; V: TRBV2; J: TRBJ1-2; CDR3: ASRDREVGGYT
size: few; V: TRBV28; J: TRBJ2-7; CDR3: ASSGHPSGRESEQY
size: .; V: TRBV28; J: TRBJ1-1; CDR3: ASSFPDTLTEAF
size: .; V: TRBV18; J: TRBJ1-3; CDR3: ASSPEPPFSGNTIY